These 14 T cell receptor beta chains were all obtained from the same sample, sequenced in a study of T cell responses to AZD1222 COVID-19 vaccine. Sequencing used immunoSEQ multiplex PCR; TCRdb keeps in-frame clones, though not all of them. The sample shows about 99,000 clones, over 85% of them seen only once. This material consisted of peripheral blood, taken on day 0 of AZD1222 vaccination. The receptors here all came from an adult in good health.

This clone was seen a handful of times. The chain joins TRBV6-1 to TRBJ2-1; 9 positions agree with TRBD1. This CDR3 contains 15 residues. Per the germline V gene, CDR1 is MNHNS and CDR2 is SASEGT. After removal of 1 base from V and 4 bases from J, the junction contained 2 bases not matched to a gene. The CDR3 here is CASSEGQGGYNEQFF. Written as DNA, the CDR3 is TGTGCCAGCAGTGAAGGACAGGGGGGGTACAATGAGCAGTTCTTC.

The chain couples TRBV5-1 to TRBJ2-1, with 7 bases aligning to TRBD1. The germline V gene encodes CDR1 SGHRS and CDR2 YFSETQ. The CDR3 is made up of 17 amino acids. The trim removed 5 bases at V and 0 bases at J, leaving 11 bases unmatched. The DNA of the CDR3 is TGCGCCAGCAGTCCCCCACCCGGGACAGACTCCTACAATGAGCAGTTCTTC. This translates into CASSPPPGTDSYNEQFF.

The CDR3 DNA reads as TGTGCCAGCAGCTATACGGCTAATGAAAAACTGTTTTTT. It translates to CASSYTANEKLFF. The V and J genes are TRBV5-5 and TRBJ1-4; D call uncertain. CDR3 length: 13 amino acids. With 3 bases removed from V and 3 bases from J, the gap between germline ends came to 6 bases. Germline CDR1 reads SGHKS; CDR2 reads YYEKEE (reference sequence). The variable domain in full, completed from reference TRBV5-5 and TRBJ1-4, reads DAGVTQSPTHLIKTRGQQVTLRCSPISGHKSVSWYQQVLGQGPQFIFQYYEKEERGRGNFPDRFSARQFPNYSSELNVNALLLGDSALYLCASSYTANEKLFFGSGTQLSVL.

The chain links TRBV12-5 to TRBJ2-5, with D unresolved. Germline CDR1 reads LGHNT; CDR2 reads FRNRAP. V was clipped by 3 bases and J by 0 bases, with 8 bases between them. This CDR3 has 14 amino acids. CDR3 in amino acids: CASGLGQNQETQYF. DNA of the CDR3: TGTGCTAGTGGTTTAGGGCAGAACCAAGAGACCCAGTACTTC.

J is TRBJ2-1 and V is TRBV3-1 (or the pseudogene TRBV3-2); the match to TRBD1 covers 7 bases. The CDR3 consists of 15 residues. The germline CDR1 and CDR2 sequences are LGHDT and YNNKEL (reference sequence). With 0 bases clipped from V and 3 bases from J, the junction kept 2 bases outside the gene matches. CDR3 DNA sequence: TGTGCCAGCAGCCAAGATGCAGGGGGCTACAATGAGCAGTTCTTC. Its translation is CASSQDAGGYNEQFF.

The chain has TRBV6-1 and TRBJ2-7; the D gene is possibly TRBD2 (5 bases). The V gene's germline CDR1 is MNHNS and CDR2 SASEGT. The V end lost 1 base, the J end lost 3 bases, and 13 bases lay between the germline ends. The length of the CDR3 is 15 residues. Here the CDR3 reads CASSEGGQVVYEQYF. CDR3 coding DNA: TGTGCCAGCAGTGAAGGAGGGCAGGTAGTCTACGAGCAGTACTTC.

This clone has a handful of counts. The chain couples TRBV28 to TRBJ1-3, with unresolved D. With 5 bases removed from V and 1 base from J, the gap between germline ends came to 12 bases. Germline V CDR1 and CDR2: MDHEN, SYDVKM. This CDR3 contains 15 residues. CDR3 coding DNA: TGTGCCAGCAGTCCCCCCCCTTGGTCTGGAAACACCATATATTTT. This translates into CASSPPPWSGNTIYF. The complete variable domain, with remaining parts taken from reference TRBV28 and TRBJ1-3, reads DVKVTQSSRYLVKRTGEKVFLECVQDMDHENMFWYRQDPGLGLRLIYFSYDVKMKEKGDIPEGYSVSREKKERFSLILESASTNQTSMYLCASSPPPWSGNTIYFGEGSWLTVV.

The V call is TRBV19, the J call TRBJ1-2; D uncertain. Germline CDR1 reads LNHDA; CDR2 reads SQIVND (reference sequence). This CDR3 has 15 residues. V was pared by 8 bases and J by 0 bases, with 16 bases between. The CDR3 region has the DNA TGTGCCAGTCAGACGGAAGGTCCATCTAACTATGGCTACACCTTC. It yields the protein CASQTEGPSNYGYTF.

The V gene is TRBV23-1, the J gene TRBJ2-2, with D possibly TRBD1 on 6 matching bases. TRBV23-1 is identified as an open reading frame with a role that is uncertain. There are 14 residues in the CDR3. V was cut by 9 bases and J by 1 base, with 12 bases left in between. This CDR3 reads CARSGTMNTGELFF. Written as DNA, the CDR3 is TGCGCCAGGTCCGGGACAATGAACACCGGGGAGCTGTTTTTT.

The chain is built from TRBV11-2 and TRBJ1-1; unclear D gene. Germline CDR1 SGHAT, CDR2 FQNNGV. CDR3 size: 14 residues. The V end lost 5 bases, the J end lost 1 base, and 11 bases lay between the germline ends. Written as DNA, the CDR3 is TGTGCCAGCAGCCACGTTCCGGAGAACACTGAAGCTTTCTTT. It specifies CASSHVPENTEAFF. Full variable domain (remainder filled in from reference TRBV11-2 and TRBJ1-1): EAGVAQSPRYKIIEKRQSVAFWCNPISGHATLYWYQQILGQGPKLLIQFQNNGVVDDSQLPKDRFSAERLKGVDSTLKIQPAKLEDSAVYLCASSHVPENTEAFFGQGTRLTVV.

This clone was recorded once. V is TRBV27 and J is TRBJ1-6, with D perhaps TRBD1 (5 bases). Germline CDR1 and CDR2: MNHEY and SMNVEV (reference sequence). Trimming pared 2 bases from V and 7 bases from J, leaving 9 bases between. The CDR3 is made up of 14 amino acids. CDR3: CASSLEGANSPLHF. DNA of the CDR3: TGTGCCAGCAGTTTAGAAGGGGCCAATTCACCCCTCCACTTT.

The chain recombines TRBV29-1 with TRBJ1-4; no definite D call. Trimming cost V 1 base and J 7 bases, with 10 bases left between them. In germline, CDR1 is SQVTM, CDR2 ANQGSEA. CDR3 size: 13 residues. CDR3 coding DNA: TGCAGCGTTGAAGTACGCGGCAGTGAAAAACTGTTTTTT. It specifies CSVEVRGSEKLFF.

The CDR3 nucleotides read TGTGCCAGTAGTGTAGGCGCCAATCAGCCCCAGCATTTT. Protein sequence: CASSVGANQPQHF. The chain couples TRBV19 to TRBJ1-5; D remains ambiguous. V was shortened by 5 bases and J by 3 bases, with 8 bases between the two germline ends. Germline loops: CDR1 LNHDA, CDR2 SQIVND (reference sequence). The CDR3 consists of 13 residues.

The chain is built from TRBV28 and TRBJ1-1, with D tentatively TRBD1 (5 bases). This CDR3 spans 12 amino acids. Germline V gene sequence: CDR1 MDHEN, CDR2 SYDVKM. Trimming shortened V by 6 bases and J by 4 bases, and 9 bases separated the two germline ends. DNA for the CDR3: TGTGCCAGCAGCCCAGGGTCCACTGAAGCTTTCTTT. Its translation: CASSPGSTEAFF.